There are a few counts of the clone carrying this T cell receptor beta chain. The antigen is unknown. This entry is derived from a study of vaccination effects on CD4 cells after COVID-19. Study-level information: Cultivation was performed at 1.5 million to 2 million PBMC per well with 8 to 10 IU/ml IL-2 and approximately 10 ug/ml peptides added. General study results and limits: Convalescent patients were scarce in the study, and it lacked early post-infection timepoints. Clones from infection and from vaccination both contracted markedly late after vaccination.

Profiling relied on immunoSEQ multiplex PCR, and the TCRdb table lists in-frame clones only, not all of them. The sample lists about 71,000 clones, less than 80% occurring once. Culturing for 9 to 10 days preceded CD4+ T cell isolation. Each person got two doses of an mRNA SARS-CoV-2 vaccine, BNT162b2 or mRNA-1273. The healthy vaccine recipients, who had no prior SARS-CoV-2 infection, showed negative nucleocapsid antibodies. The CDR3 has 14 residues. Germline trimming cut 3 bases from V and 6 bases from J; bases unmatched to any gene: 5. CDR1 SEHNR and CDR2 FQNEAQ come from the germline V gene (reference sequence).

This chain connects TRBV7-9 to TRBJ2-3; 8 positions agree with TRBD1. This TCR was sampled from a human donor who received a COVID-19 vaccine. Sample: CD4+ T cells from PBMCs cultured without peptide, taken after COVID-19 vaccination. CDR3: CASSFRTGMDTQYF. The DNA of the CDR3 is TGTGCCAGCAGCTTTAGGACAGGGATGGATACGCAGTATTTT.